Given below is one T cell receptor (beta chain) in context. Data came from immunoSEQ multiplex PCR; TCRdb stores just in-frame clones and leaves some out. The sample consists of some 700,000 clones, roughly 90% of them appearing once. The data stem from a study of shared T cell receptors in the human thymus. CDR1 SGHDN and CDR2 FVKESK come from the germline V gene. This CDR3 is built from 16 residues. Unmatched junction bases numbered 12, after V lost 1 base and J lost 10 bases. The sample was also linked to a second study, of human thymus T cells. Turning to that study: In corrective heart surgery, resections were taken, and these provided the thymus tissue. Thymic and blood repertoires seemed to favor certain V and J genes.

This clonotype originated in a boy in the first two years of life with a congenital heart defect. This sequence joins TRBV14 and TRBJ2-1; 8 bases are shared with TRBD2. The sequenced material came from thymocytes. The CDR3 sequence: CASSQGRTSKGTEQFF. The CDR3 bases are TGTGCCAGCAGCCAAGGAAGGACTAGCAAGGGAACGGAGCAGTTCTTC.